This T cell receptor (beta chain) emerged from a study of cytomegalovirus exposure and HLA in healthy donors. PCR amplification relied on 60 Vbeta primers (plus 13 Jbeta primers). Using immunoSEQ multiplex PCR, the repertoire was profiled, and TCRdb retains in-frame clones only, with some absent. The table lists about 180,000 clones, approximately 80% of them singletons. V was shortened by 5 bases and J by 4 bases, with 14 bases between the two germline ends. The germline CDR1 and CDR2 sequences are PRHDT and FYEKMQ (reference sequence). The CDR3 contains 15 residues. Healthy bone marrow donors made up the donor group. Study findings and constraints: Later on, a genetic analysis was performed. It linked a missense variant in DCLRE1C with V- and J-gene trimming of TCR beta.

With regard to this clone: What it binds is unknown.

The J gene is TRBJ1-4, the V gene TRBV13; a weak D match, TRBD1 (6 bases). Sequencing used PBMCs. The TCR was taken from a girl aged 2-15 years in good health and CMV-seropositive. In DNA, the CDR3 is TGTGCCAGCAGCGGCGCGGGGGCGCGTAATGAAAAACTGTTTTTT. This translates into CASSGAGARNEKLFF.